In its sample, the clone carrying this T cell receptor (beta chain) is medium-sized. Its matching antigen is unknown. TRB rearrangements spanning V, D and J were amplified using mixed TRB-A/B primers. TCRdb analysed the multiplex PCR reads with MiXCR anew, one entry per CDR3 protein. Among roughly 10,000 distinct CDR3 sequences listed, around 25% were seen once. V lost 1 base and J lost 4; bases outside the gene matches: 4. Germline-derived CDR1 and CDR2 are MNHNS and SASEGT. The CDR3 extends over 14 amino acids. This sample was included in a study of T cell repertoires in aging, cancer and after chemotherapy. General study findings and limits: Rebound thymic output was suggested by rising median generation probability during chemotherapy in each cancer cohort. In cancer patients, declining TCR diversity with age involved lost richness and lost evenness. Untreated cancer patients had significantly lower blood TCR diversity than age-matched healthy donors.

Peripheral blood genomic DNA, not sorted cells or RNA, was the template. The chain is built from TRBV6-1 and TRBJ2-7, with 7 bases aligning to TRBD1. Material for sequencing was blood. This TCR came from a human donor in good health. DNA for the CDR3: TGTGCCAGCAGTGAAGGTTGGACAGGTTACGAGCAGTACTTC. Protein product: CASSEGWTGYEQYF.